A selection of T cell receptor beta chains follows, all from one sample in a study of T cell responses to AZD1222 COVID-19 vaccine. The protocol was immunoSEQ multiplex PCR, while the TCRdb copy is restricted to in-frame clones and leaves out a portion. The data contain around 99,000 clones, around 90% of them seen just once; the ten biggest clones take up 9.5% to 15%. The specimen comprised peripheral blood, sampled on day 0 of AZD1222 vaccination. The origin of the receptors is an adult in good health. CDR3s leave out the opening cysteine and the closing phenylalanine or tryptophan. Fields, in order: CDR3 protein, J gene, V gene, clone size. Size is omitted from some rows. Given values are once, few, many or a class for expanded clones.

ASSGYRGRVTEAF,TRBJ1-1,TRBV5-8,NA
AWSPTIGQGGTEAF,TRBJ1-1,TRBV30,NA
ASSPDRAYGYT,TRBJ1-2,TRBV5-6,few
ASSLVGGGLSDYGYT,TRBJ1-2,TRBV5-7,NA
ASSGTGRSGYT,TRBJ1-2,TRBV18,NA
ASTPRSGTVNTGELF,TRBJ2-2,TRBV19,NA
ASTGARVGGYT,TRBJ1-2,TRBV7-2,NA
ASSLSAGAGAYNEQF,TRBJ2-1,TRBV4-3,NA
AWSDGRAGIGGFEETQY,TRBJ2-5,TRBV30,NA
ASSLGQAASGNTIY,TRBJ1-3,TRBV6-5,NA
ASSLGDFTYEQY,TRBJ2-7,TRBV2,NA
ASSPRTGQGAGGYT,TRBJ1-2,TRBV7-2,NA
ASSQDRGANEKLF,TRBJ1-4,TRBV4-1,NA
ASSFTGSGAYNEQF,TRBJ2-1,TRBV7-6,once
ASRSPRNEQY,TRBJ2-7,TRBV27,NA
AISERSPGDEQF,TRBJ2-1,TRBV10-3,NA
ASSIGAYNSPLH,TRBJ1-6,TRBV19,NA
ASGKDMSETQY,TRBJ2-5,TRBV12-5,NA
ASSPGTYSNQPQH,TRBJ1-5,TRBV5-1,once
ASSGLGRMTSSGANVLT,TRBJ2-6,TRBV9,NA
ASSIPSGTGRKNIQY,TRBJ2-4,TRBV19,NA
ASSMLTASSYNSPLH,TRBJ1-6,TRBV19,NA
ASSFEHLAGTDTDTQY,TRBJ2-3,TRBV27,NA
ASSLGFYQPQH,TRBJ1-5,TRBV12-3/TRBV12-4,NA
ASSQDLLAGDTSSTDTQY,TRBJ2-3,TRBV4-3,NA
ASSLSGATGELF,TRBJ2-2,TRBV3-1/TRBV3-2,NA
ASMRNTGELF,TRBJ2-2,TRBV28,NA
ASSARDSGNYGYT,TRBJ1-2,TRBV2,NA
ASSKLTGAGEAF,TRBJ1-1,TRBV10-1,NA
ASSPLGRNTEAF,TRBJ1-1,TRBV27,NA
AWDRDSSGNTIY,TRBJ1-3,TRBV30,NA
ASSSTGEAPYEQY,TRBJ2-7,TRBV28,NA
ASSATDGFRGYT,TRBJ1-2,TRBV18,NA
ASPQRAGTEAF,TRBJ1-1,TRBV5-8,NA
ASSDPDRRGGGYT,TRBJ1-2,TRBV10-2,few
ASSRTSGTYEQY,TRBJ2-7,TRBV5-5,NA
ASSPGYSNQPQH,TRBJ1-5,TRBV7-2,once
ASSPASGGGRSGRETQY,TRBJ2-5,TRBV2,NA
ASSLVPGMNTEAF,TRBJ1-1,TRBV7-2,NA
ASVLGGAYQPQH,TRBJ1-5,TRBV12-5,NA
ASRPPLGPFNGSPEAF,TRBJ1-1,TRBV28,NA
ASRETGISYNEQF,TRBJ2-1,TRBV28,NA
ASSASTGFQETQY,TRBJ2-5,TRBV11-1,NA
ASSLVAGSYNEQF,TRBJ2-1,TRBV5-1,NA
ASSQDWQGSGNTIY,TRBJ1-3,TRBV4-2,NA
ASTQSINTEAF,TRBJ1-1,TRBV14,NA
ASSYLNEQY,TRBJ2-7,TRBV6-2/TRBV6-3,NA
SASQMGRLSGETQY,TRBJ2-5,TRBV20-1,NA
ASSAGTGGVLVQPQH,TRBJ1-5,TRBV9,NA
ASSLASNGNTIY,TRBJ1-3,TRBV7-2,NA
ASSQSSINQPQH,TRBJ1-5,TRBV16,NA
ASSQRRRLHTEAF,TRBJ1-1,TRBV23-1,NA
ASSEATGPVDYPAIY,TRBJ1-3,TRBV6-1,NA
ASSLNPGQGTF,TRBJ1-1,TRBV7-9,NA